A selection of T cell receptor beta chains follows, all from one sample in a study of OX40 agonist ivuxolimab in advanced cancers. Sequenced by immunoSEQ multiplex PCR; TCRdb stores in-frame clones only, minus some. The table lists tens of thousands of clones, 84% of them singletons, with about 7% in the top ten. Here the sequenced sample was CD4+ or CD8+ T cells sorted from blood, taken in a trial of the OX40 agonist ivuxolimab. These receptor sequences come from an adult with an advanced solid tumor such as melanoma, head and neck, liver or kidney cancer. The CDR3 runs from the conserved cysteine through the conserved F or W. Each record gives: D gene, J gene, clone size, V gene, CDR3 protein, CDR3 DNA. D genes are given only for firm matches. The size entry is marked missing in some rows and otherwise reads once, few, many or a size class.

D gene: TRBD1
J gene: TRBJ1-4
clone size: NA
V gene: TRBV11-3
CDR3 protein: CASSPEGGTTNEKLFF
CDR3 DNA: TGTGCCAGCAGCCCCGAAGGGGGCACAACTAATGAAAAACTGTTTTTT

D gene: TRBD2
J gene: TRBJ2-7
clone size: NA
V gene: TRBV4-1
CDR3 protein: CASSQDGTSGFYEQYF
CDR3 DNA: TGCGCCAGCAGCCAAGATGGGACTAGCGGCTTCTACGAGCAGTACTTC

D gene: NA
J gene: TRBJ2-1
clone size: NA
V gene: TRBV7-9
CDR3 protein: CASSLTGSYNEQFF
CDR3 DNA: TGTGCCAGCAGCTTAACGGGCTCCTACAATGAGCAGTTCTTC

D gene: TRBD2
J gene: TRBJ2-3
clone size: NA
V gene: TRBV10-1
CDR3 protein: CASKQTSGSILLADTQYF
CDR3 DNA: TGCGCCAGCAAGCAAACTAGCGGGAGCATCCTCCTGGCGGATACGCAGTATTTT

D gene: NA
J gene: TRBJ2-7
clone size: NA
V gene: TRBV4-1
CDR3 protein: CASSLEPGHLYEQYF
CDR3 DNA: TGCGCCAGCAGCCTCGAACCGGGACACCTATACGAGCAGTACTTC

D gene: TRBD1
J gene: TRBJ1-6
clone size: few
V gene: TRBV28
CDR3 protein: CASRVRTGNSPLHF
CDR3 DNA: TGTGCCAGCAGGGTCCGGACAGGGAATTCACCCCTCCACTTT

D gene: NA
J gene: TRBJ2-7
clone size: few
V gene: TRBV19
CDR3 protein: CASSFRQDYPYEQYF
CDR3 DNA: TGTGCCAGTAGTTTCCGACAGGACTACCCCTACGAGCAGTACTTC

D gene: NA
J gene: TRBJ1-3
clone size: once
V gene: TRBV4-2
CDR3 protein: CASSQEGRSSSGNTIYF
CDR3 DNA: TGTGCCAGCAGCCAAGAGGGCAGGTCGAGCTCTGGAAACACCATATATTTT

D gene: TRBD1
J gene: TRBJ2-7
clone size: few
V gene: TRBV10-3
CDR3 protein: CAISLGQGMHEQYF
CDR3 DNA: TGTGCCATCAGCCTGGGACAGGGGATGCACGAGCAGTACTTC

D gene: TRBD1
J gene: TRBJ2-5
clone size: NA
V gene: TRBV29-1
CDR3 protein: CSVTGGEETQYF
CDR3 DNA: TGCAGCGTAACAGGGGGCGAAGAGACCCAGTACTTC

D gene: NA
J gene: TRBJ2-2
clone size: NA
V gene: TRBV7-7
CDR3 protein: CASSLGAGAGELFF
CDR3 DNA: TGTGCTAGCAGCTTAGGGGCAGGCGCCGGGGAGCTGTTTTTT

D gene: NA
J gene: TRBJ1-1
clone size: NA
V gene: TRBV11-2
CDR3 protein: CASRLGRGGMNTEAFF
CDR3 DNA: TGTGCCAGCAGGTTAGGGAGGGGCGGCATGAACACTGAAGCTTTCTTT

D gene: NA
J gene: TRBJ2-2
clone size: once
V gene: TRBV15
CDR3 protein: CATSRDRVTGELFF
CDR3 DNA: TGTGCCACCAGCAGAGATCGGGTCACCGGGGAGCTGTTTTTT

D gene: NA
J gene: TRBJ1-1
clone size: NA
V gene: TRBV7-2
CDR3 protein: CASSLMESGEAFF
CDR3 DNA: TGTGCCAGCAGCTTAATGGAATCGGGTGAAGCTTTCTTT

D gene: TRBD2
J gene: TRBJ2-2
clone size: NA
V gene: TRBV18
CDR3 protein: CASSDTSGGTITGELFF
CDR3 DNA: TGTGCCAGCTCGGACACTAGCGGGGGCACAATCACCGGGGAGCTGTTTTTT

D gene: NA
J gene: TRBJ2-7
clone size: NA
V gene: TRBV5-6
CDR3 protein: CASSLTDRFLTYEQYF
CDR3 DNA: TGTGCCAGCAGCTTGACCGACAGATTTCTTACCTACGAGCAGTACTTC

D gene: TRBD2
J gene: TRBJ2-7
clone size: NA
V gene: TRBV9
CDR3 protein: CASSVGLAGDSYEQYF
CDR3 DNA: TGTGCCAGCAGCGTAGGGCTAGCGGGGGACTCCTACGAGCAGTACTTC

D gene: NA
J gene: TRBJ1-3
clone size: NA
V gene: TRBV5-1
CDR3 protein: CASSLAVGSASGNTIYF
CDR3 DNA: TGCGCCAGCAGCTTGGCAGTAGGGTCAGCCTCTGGAAACACCATATATTTT

D gene: NA
J gene: TRBJ2-7
clone size: few
V gene: TRBV4-2
CDR3 protein: CASSQERGEQYF
CDR3 DNA: TGTGCCAGCAGCCAAGAGAGGGGGGAGCAGTACTTC

D gene: NA
J gene: TRBJ1-1
clone size: NA
V gene: TRBV7-9
CDR3 protein: CASSSGVRLNTEAFF
CDR3 DNA: TGTGCCAGCAGCTCAGGGGTCCGTTTGAACACTGAAGCTTTCTTT

D gene: NA
J gene: TRBJ2-7
clone size: NA
V gene: TRBV19
CDR3 protein: CASSIGWLGTHEQYF
CDR3 DNA: TGTGCCAGTAGTATTGGATGGCTCGGGACTCACGAGCAGTACTTC

D gene: NA
J gene: TRBJ2-1
clone size: NA
V gene: TRBV11-2
CDR3 protein: CASSLVDLNEQFF
CDR3 DNA: TGTGCCAGCAGCTTAGTGGACCTTAATGAGCAGTTCTTC

D gene: NA
J gene: TRBJ2-1
clone size: NA
V gene: TRBV12-5
CDR3 protein: CASGLAGVNEQFF
CDR3 DNA: TGTGCTAGTGGTCTTGCCGGGGTAAATGAGCAGTTCTTC

D gene: NA
J gene: TRBJ2-3
clone size: NA
V gene: TRBV27
CDR3 protein: CASSSRGASTDTQYF
CDR3 DNA: TGTGCCAGCAGTTCCCGGGGGGCCAGCACAGATACGCAGTATTTT

D gene: NA
J gene: TRBJ2-7
clone size: NA
V gene: TRBV27
CDR3 protein: CASSINRDALLYEQYF
CDR3 DNA: TGTGCCAGCAGTATAAACCGGGACGCACTATTATACGAGCAGTACTTC

D gene: TRBD1
J gene: TRBJ1-2
clone size: NA
V gene: TRBV7-2
CDR3 protein: CASSLSGTDNYGYTF
CDR3 DNA: TGTGCCAGCAGCTTGTCCGGGACAGACAACTATGGCTACACCTTC